Included here is one T cell receptor (beta chain) sequence, with context. In germline, CDR1 is SGHRS, CDR2 YFSETQ. The V and J ends lost 0 bases and 5 bases respectively, with 19 bases between them. The CDR3 extends over 17 amino acids. The data are from a study of cytomegalovirus exposure and HLA in healthy donors. PCR involved 60 Vbeta and 13 Jbeta primers. Assay used: immunoSEQ multiplex PCR; TCRdb lists only in-frame clones, some missing. Counted here are roughly 130,000 clones, about 84% occurring once; the ten biggest clones make up 1% to 1.5%. This sequence originates from a boy between 5 and 17 years old in good health and CMV-seronegative. The sequencing input was PBMCs. The chain is built from TRBV5-1 and TRBJ2-3; no clear D gene. The CDR3 reads CASSLAQASLSGDTQYF. The DNA for the CDR3 is TGCGCCAGCAGCTTGGCGCAGGCAAGCTTGTCCGGAGATACGCAGTATTTT.